This record covers a single T cell receptor (beta chain). Its specificity is unknown. CDR1 and CDR2 (germline): LGHNA, YSLEER. This CDR3 is built from 14 residues. With 0 bases removed from V and 7 bases from J, the gap between germline ends came to 12 bases. The data stem from a study of shared clonotypes between healthy human individuals. At the level of the study: With ages of 18 to 49, the donors were a couple of women and a few men. Findings and limits, study-wide: Sequencing depth was a factor that was expected to affect clonotype sharing among donors.

Those who donated were healthy HIV-negative adults, with no recent acute infections or vaccinations reported. Extraction of genomic DNA in unsorted samples used about 90 million PBMCs. Assay used: immunoSEQ multiplex PCR; TCRdb lists only in-frame clones, some missing. Here the sample spans 450,000 to 650,000 clones, roughly four fifths being singletons. The sample taken for sequencing was PBMCs. The chain is built from TRBV4-3 and TRBJ1-2; D remains ambiguous. The clonotype originates from a woman between 40 and 50 years old in good health. Some clones in this sample may be carry-over from other donors' samples. For the CDR3, the DNA is TGCGCCAGCAGCCAAGATGTCTCCGAAGGTGGCTACACCTTC. It yields the protein CASSQDVSEGGYTF.